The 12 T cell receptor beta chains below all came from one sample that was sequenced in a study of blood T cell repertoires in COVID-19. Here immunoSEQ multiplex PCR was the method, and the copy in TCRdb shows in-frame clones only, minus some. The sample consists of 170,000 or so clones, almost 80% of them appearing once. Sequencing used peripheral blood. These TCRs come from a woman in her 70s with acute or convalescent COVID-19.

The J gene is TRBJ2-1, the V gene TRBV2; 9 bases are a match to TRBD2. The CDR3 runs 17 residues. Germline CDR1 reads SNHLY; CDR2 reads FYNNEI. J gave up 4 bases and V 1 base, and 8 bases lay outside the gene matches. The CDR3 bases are TGTGCCAGCAGTGAAGGAGGTGGACTAGCGAGATACAATGAGCAGTTCTTC. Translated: CASSEGGGLARYNEQFF.

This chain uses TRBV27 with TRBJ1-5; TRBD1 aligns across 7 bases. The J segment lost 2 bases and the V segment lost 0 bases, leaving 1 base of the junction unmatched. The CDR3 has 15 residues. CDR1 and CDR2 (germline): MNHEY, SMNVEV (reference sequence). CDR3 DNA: TGTGCCAGCAGTTTATCAGGGGGCGGCAATCAGCCCCAGCATTTT. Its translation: CASSLSGGGNQPQHF.

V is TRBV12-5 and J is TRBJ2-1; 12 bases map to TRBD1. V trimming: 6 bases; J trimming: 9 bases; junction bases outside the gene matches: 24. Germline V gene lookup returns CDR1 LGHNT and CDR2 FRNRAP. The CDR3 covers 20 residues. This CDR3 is CASGTYYGQSLGTGGTEQFF. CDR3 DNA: TGTGCTAGTGGAACCTATTACGGCCAATCACTCGGGACAGGGGGCACTGAGCAGTTCTTC.

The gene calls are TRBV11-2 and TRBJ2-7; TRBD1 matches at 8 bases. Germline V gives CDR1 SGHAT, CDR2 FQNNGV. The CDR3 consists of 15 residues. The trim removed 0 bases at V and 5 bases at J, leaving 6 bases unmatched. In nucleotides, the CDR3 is TGTGCCAGCAGCTTAGAGACAGGGGCGGGTGACGAGCAGTACTTC. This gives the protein CASSLETGAGDEQYF.

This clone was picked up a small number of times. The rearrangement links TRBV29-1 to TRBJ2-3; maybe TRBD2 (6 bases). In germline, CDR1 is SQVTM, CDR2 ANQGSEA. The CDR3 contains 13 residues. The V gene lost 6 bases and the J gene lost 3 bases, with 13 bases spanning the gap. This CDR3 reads CSVDSGTTDTQYF. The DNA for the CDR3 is TGCAGCGTGGATAGCGGAACGACAGATACGCAGTATTTT.

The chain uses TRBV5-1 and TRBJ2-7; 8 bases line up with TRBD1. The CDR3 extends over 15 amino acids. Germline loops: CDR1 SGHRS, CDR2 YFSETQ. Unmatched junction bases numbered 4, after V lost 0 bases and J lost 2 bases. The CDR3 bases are TGCGCCAGCAGCTTGGGGACAGGGATGGCCTACGAGCAGTACTTC. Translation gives CASSLGTGMAYEQYF.

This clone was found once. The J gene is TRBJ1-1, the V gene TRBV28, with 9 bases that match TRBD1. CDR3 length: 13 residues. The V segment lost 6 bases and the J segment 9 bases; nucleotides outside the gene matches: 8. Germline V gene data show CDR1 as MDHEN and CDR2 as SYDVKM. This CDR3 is CASRLETGGKAFF. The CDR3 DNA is TGTGCCAGCAGACTTGAGACAGGGGGGAAAGCTTTCTTT.

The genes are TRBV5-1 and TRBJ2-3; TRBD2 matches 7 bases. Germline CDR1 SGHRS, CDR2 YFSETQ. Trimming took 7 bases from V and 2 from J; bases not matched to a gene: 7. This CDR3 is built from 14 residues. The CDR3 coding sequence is TGCGCCAGCTCCTGGGGGGGGGTCACAGATACGCAGTATTTT. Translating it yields CASSWGGVTDTQYF.

The CDR3 DNA reads as TGTGCCTGGAGGGACAGGGATAATTCACCCCTCCACTTT. This gives the protein CAWRDRDNSPLHF. The rearrangement links TRBV30 to TRBJ1-6; 8 bases agree with TRBD1. The ends lost 3 bases at V and 5 bases at J; junction bases unmatched: 0. Per the germline V gene, CDR1 is GTSNPN and CDR2 is SVGIG (reference sequence). This CDR3 has 13 amino acids. Supplemented by reference TRBV30 and TRBJ1-6, the full variable domain reads SQTIHQWPATLVQPVGSPLSLECTVEGTSNPNLYWYRQAAGRGLQLLFYSVGIGQISSEVPQNLSASRPQDRQFILSSKKLLLSDSGFYLCAWRDRDNSPLHFGNGTRLTVT.

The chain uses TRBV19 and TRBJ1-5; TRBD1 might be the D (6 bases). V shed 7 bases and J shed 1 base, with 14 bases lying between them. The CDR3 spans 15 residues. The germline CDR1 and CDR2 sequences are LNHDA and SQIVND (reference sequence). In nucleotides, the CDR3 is TGTGCCAGTACACGACAGGTATCCAGCAATCAGCCCCAGCATTTT. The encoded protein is CASTRQVSSNQPQHF.

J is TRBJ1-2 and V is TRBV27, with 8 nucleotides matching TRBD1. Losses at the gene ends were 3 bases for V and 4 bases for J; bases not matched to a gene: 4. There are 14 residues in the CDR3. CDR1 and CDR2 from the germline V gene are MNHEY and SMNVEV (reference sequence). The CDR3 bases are TGTGCCAGCAGTTTGTCCAGGGGGCCCTATGGCTACACCTTC. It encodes CASSLSRGPYGYTF.

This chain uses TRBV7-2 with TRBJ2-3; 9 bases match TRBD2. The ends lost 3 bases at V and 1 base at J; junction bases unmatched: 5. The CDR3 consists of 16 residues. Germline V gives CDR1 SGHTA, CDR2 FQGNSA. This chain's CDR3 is CASSFDSGSGTDTQYF. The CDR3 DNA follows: TGTGCCAGCAGCTTCGATAGCGGGAGTGGCACAGATACGCAGTATTTT.